This T cell receptor (beta chain) was recovered during a study of preoperative IRX-2 immunotherapy in early breast cancer. Treatment in this sample: preoperative locoregional IRX-2 cytokine immunotherapy. Samples came from a phase Ib trial of preoperative locoregional IRX-2 cytokine immunotherapy. This CDR3 comprises 14 residues. Germline V gene data show CDR1 as SGDLS and CDR2 as YYNGEE. V lost 4 bases and J 7 bases, leaving 15 bases between the germline ends. Clones were sequenced by immunoSEQ multiplex PCR, and TCRdb holds only the in-frame ones, with some missing. The sample includes about 3,600 clones, 80% of them seen just once.

The material sequenced was tumor tissue, taken before IRX-2 immunotherapy. The chain uses TRBV9 and TRBJ1-3, with no clear D. This sequence was found in a human donor with breast cancer. The CDR3 DNA reads TGTGCCAGCAGCCCCGAGAGGCCGGCGAACACCATATATTTT. It yields the protein CASSPERPANTIYF.